The 19 T cell receptor beta chains below come from one sample, sequenced in a study of identical twins. TCRdb re-called the 5' RACE reads through MiXCR, storing one row per CDR3 protein. The sample carries a few hundred thousand distinct CDR3 sequences, more than 9% recorded once. The same sample was also studied in work on yellow fever vaccine responses in identical twins.

The source material was PBMCs. These receptors all stem from a woman aged 18-29 years in good health.

This clonotype occurred many times. The gene calls are TRBV2 and TRBJ1-2, with unresolved D. The CDR3 is made up of 15 amino acids. V was trimmed by 4 bases and J by 2 bases, leaving 14 bases between them. Per the germline V gene, CDR1 is SNHLY and CDR2 is FYNNEI. CDR3 sequence reads: CASSVLVDQNYGYTF. Written as DNA, the CDR3 is TGTGCCAGCAGTGTTTTGGTCGATCAGAACTATGGCTACACCTTC.

V usage is TRBV20-1 and J usage is TRBJ1-1; D remains unclear. The CDR3 has 15 amino acids. The V gene lost 6 bases and the J gene lost 3 bases, with 20 bases spanning the gap. Germline V gene sequence: CDR1 DFQATT, CDR2 SNEGSKA (reference sequence). DNA for the CDR3: TGCAGTGCGACTGCCCTGGGAGGAGGCGACACTGAAGCTTTCTTT. Translation gives CSATALGGGDTEAFF.

This clonotype was detected ten times or more. This CDR3 reads CASKTGFQPQHF. Written as DNA, the CDR3 is TGTGCCAGCAAGACAGGGTTTCAGCCCCAGCATTTT. The gene calls are TRBV12-3 or TRBV12-4 and TRBJ1-5; 7 bases line up with TRBD1. The CDR3 is 12 residues long. The ends lost 7 bases at V and 6 bases at J; junction bases unmatched: 3.

The CDR3 DNA follows: TGCAGTGCTAGACCTTTATCGGGAGGGAGCACAGATACGCAGTATTTT. Residues: CSARPLSGGSTDTQYF. The chain uses TRBV20-1 and TRBJ2-3; 8 positions match TRBD2. Germline-derived CDR1 and CDR2 are DFQATT and SNEGSKA (reference sequence). The trim removed 2 bases at V and 0 bases at J, leaving 7 bases unmatched. The CDR3 covers 16 residues.

This clonotype was observed a few times. The chain couples TRBV10-2 to TRBJ2-3, with TRBD2 identical over 11 bases. Germline-derived CDR1 and CDR2 are WSHSY and SAAADI. The CDR3 contains 18 residues. Trimming removed 3 bases from V and 0 bases from J; junction bases left unmatched: 8. CDR3 sequence (DNA): TGCGCCAGCAGTGATGAGCTAGCGGGGGGTAGTAGCACAGATACGCAGTATTTT. Translation gives CASSDELAGGSSTDTQYF.

The rearrangement links TRBV10-2 to TRBJ2-3; TRBD2 agrees at 9 bases. The CDR3 has 16 amino acids. Germline values: CDR1 WSHSY, CDR2 SAAADI. The trim removed 4 bases at V and 3 bases at J, leaving 8 bases unmatched. The CDR3 region is CASSGPGLATTDTQYF. Here the CDR3 DNA reads TGCGCCAGCAGTGGACCGGGACTAGCAACGACAGATACGCAGTATTTT.

At least ten counts were recorded for this clonotype. The V gene is TRBV29-1, the J gene TRBJ2-1; no clear D gene. Germline V lookup: CDR1 SQVTM, CDR2 ANQGSEA. V was pared by 3 bases and J by 3 bases, with 12 bases between. The CDR3 has 14 residues. The CDR3 DNA sequence: TGCAGCGTTGATTTATCAGGCCTCTACAATGAGCAGTTCTTC. This gives the protein CSVDLSGLYNEQFF.

In this sample, this clonotype turned up a few times. The V gene is TRBV29-1, the J gene TRBJ2-1; 10 bases map to TRBD1. The CDR3 has 16 residues. The germline gives CDR1 SQVTM, CDR2 ANQGSEA. Trimming removed 3 bases from V and 2 bases from J; junction bases left unmatched: 7. This chain's CDR3 is CSVEPGTGETYNEQFF. The CDR3 bases are TGCAGCGTTGAGCCCGGGACAGGGGAAACCTACAATGAGCAGTTCTTC.

A few counts support this clonotype. This rearrangement joins TRBV19 to TRBJ2-1; no reliable D call. Looked up from germline, CDR1 is LNHDA and CDR2 is SQIVND (reference sequence). Trimming took off 5 bases at V and 5 bases at J, with 19 bases between the two ends. The CDR3 covers 16 residues. CDR3 nucleotide sequence: TGTGCCAGTAGTCCCTTCGCCGTCTCAGCTAACAATGAGCAGTTCTTC. Residues: CASSPFAVSANNEQFF.

This clonotype was detected only a few times. V is TRBV5-1 and J is TRBJ2-5, with TRBD1 matching 10 bases. The CDR3 loop spans 16 amino acids. Germline V CDR1 and CDR2: SGHRS, YFSETQ. J gave up 3 bases and V 2 bases, and 7 bases lay outside the gene matches. Here the CDR3 reads CASSFGDRGREETQYF. The CDR3 nucleotides read TGCGCCAGCAGCTTTGGGGACAGGGGTAGGGAAGAGACCCAGTACTTC.

This clonotype was detected only a few times. The chain employs TRBV3-1 and TRBJ1-1; 7 bases map to TRBD1. The germline gives CDR1 LGHDT, CDR2 YNNKEL (reference sequence). J lost 3 bases, V lost 2 bases, and 6 bases had no gene match. This CDR3 has 15 residues. As DNA, the CDR3 is TGTGCCAGCAGCCAATCAGACAGGGACTACACTGAAGCTTTCTTT. Encoded protein: CASSQSDRDYTEAFF.

The chain has TRBV12-3 or TRBV12-4 and TRBJ2-4, with D possibly TRBD1 on 6 matching bases. V was trimmed by 7 bases and J by 0 bases, leaving 10 bases between them. This CDR3 contains 14 residues. Written as DNA, the CDR3 is TGTGCCAGCAAATCGGACAGAGCCAAAAACATTCAGTACTTC. It yields the protein CASKSDRAKNIQYF.

The CDR3 here is CASSIGAVAGETQYF. The DNA of the CDR3 is TGCGCCAGCAGCATCGGGGCAGTAGCTGGCGAGACCCAGTACTTC. The chain uses TRBV5-1 and TRBJ2-5; D may match TRBD1 or TRBD2 (5 bases each). Deletions cut 4 bases from V and 5 bases from J, with 18 bases between. The length of the CDR3 is 15 residues. Germline CDR1 and CDR2: SGHRS and YFSETQ. The complete variable domain, with remaining parts taken from reference TRBV5-1 and TRBJ2-5, reads KAGVTQTPRYLIKTRGQQVTLSCSPISGHRSVSWYQQTPGQGLQFLFEYFSETQRNKGNFPGRFSGRQFSNSRSEMNVSTLELGDSALYLCASSIGAVAGETQYFGPGTRLLVL.

The CDR3 bases are TGTGCCTGGGGGCGCGCCCTTGCGTACGAGCAGTACTTC. The encoded protein is CAWGRALAYEQYF. The J gene is TRBJ2-7, the V gene TRBV30; D unclear. V lost 5 bases and J 4 bases, leaving 15 bases between the germline ends. The CDR3 sequence is 13 residues long. Looked up from germline, CDR1 is GTSNPN and CDR2 is SVGIG (reference sequence).

This clonotype came up a few times. This chain links TRBV7-6 with TRBJ2-7; D may be TRBD1 or TRBD2 (5 bases each). The V end lost 4 bases, the J end lost 7 bases, and 17 bases lay between the germline ends. This CDR3 spans 14 amino acids. Germline V gene sequence: CDR1 SGHVS, CDR2 FNYEAQ. This CDR3 is CASSSGTDAREQYF. In nucleotides, the CDR3 is TGTGCCAGCAGCTCCGGGACCGATGCTCGTGAGCAGTACTTC.

This clonotype was counted a few times. The chain combines TRBV2 with TRBJ2-7, with 8 bases fitting TRBD1. Trimming took 5 bases from V and 7 from J; bases not matched to a gene: 7. This CDR3 has 13 amino acids. Per germline, CDR1 SNHLY and CDR2 FYNNEI. The CDR3 DNA follows: TGTGCCAGCAGTATCAGGGGGCTCGAAGAGCAGTACTTC. Translating gives CASSIRGLEEQYF.

Many counts were recorded for this clonotype. This sequence joins TRBV2 and TRBJ2-5; no definite D call. Per germline, CDR1 SNHLY and CDR2 FYNNEI. Trimming shortened V by 4 bases and J by 4 bases, and 10 bases separated the two germline ends. The CDR3 has 13 residues. CDR3 in DNA: TGTGCCAGCAGTGGGGTTCTGGGAGAGACCCAGTACTTC. It yields the protein CASSGVLGETQYF. Full variable domain (outside the CDR3, taken from reference TRBV2 and TRBJ2-5): EPEVTQTPSHQVTQMGQEVILRCVPISNHLYFYWYRQILGQKVEFLVSFYNNEISEKSEIFDDQFSVERPDGSNFTLKIRSTKLEDSAMYFCASSGVLGETQYFGPGTRLLVL.

This clonotype was observed a few times. This chain joins TRBV2 and TRBJ1-1; D ambiguous. The CDR3 covers 15 residues. Between the trimmed V and J ends, which lost 5 bases and 4 bases, there was a span of 17 bases. CDR1 is SNHLY, CDR2 FYNNEI, per germline. The CDR3 DNA follows: TGTGCCAGCAGTACGACCCCGGGGTCGGGCACTGAAGCTTTCTTT. Residues: CASSTTPGSGTEAFF.

V gene TRBV12-3 or TRBV12-4 combines with J gene TRBJ1-4; D is uncertain. This CDR3 is 19 amino acids long. Between the trimmed V and J ends, which lost 4 bases and 0 bases, there was a span of 21 bases. CDR3 sequence: CASSSPDGLFSSTNEKLFF. As DNA, the CDR3 is TGTGCCAGCAGTTCCCCTGACGGACTTTTTTCCTCAACTAATGAAAAACTGTTTTTT.